The 3 T cell receptor beta chains below all came from one sample that was sequenced in a study of PD-1 blockade in classical Hodgkin lymphoma. Every single patient, without exception, relapsed after autologous stem cell transplantation, and brentuximab vedotin exposure varied. The method was immunoSEQ multiplex PCR; TCRdb's version includes in-frame clones alone and lacks a portion of them. Of some 38,000 clones in the sample, around 78% were seen once. The source material was peripheral blood mononuclear cells (PBMCs), sampled at baseline. These receptors were obtained from a human donor with classical Hodgkin lymphoma.

Points on this clone: At the DNA level, this CDR3 is encoded by other sequences in the same sample as well. The V call is TRBV2, the J call TRBJ1-1; no clear D. The CDR3 sequence is 15 residues long. Per the germline V gene, CDR1 is SNHLY and CDR2 is FYNNEI. V dropped 0 bases and J dropped 1 base, with 9 bases sitting between them. CDR3 amino acids: CASSEAGGRNTEAFF. The CDR3 nucleotides read TGTGCCAGCAGTGAAGCGGGAGGGAGGAACACTGAAGCTTTCTTT.

The J gene is TRBJ1-5, the V gene TRBV2; D remains unclear. CDR1 is SNHLY and CDR2 is FYNNEI in the germline V gene. Trimming took 4 bases from V and 0 from J, leaving 10 bases between them. The CDR3 runs to 15 residues. This CDR3 is CASSVQDPSNQPQHF. Written as DNA, the CDR3 is TGTGCCAGCAGTGTTCAGGATCCTAGCAATCAGCCCCAGCATTTT.

This clone was observed a single time. The rearrangement joins TRBV6-5 to TRBJ2-2; D perhaps matches TRBD1 (6 bases). This CDR3 contains 15 residues. The germline V and J ends were trimmed by 11 bases and 1 base, with 17 bases remaining between them. The V gene's germline CDR1 is MNHEY and CDR2 SVGAGI. The CDR3 coding sequence is TGTGCCCGCACACCCGACAGGTGGAACACCGGGGAGCTGTTTTTT. Protein: CARTPDRWNTGELFF.